Each of the 28 T cell receptor beta chains below was sequenced from the same sample in a study of tumor and adjacent non-tumor tissue in lung cancer. A modified ARM-PCR protocol with three rounds of nested PCR amplified TCRbeta. TCRdb fed the multiplex PCR reads into MiXCR, producing one record per CDR3 protein. The sample has 60,000 to 85,000 distinct CDR3 sequences, around 80% seen once; the top ten hold 13%. No cell sorting was done before RNA was extracted from the tissue. The sample consisted of lung tumor tissue. These receptors all stem from a woman aged 45-65 years with non-small cell lung cancer.

In the case of this clonotype: One end of the junction varies from germline; a read error may be responsible. V and J are TRBV6-2 or TRBV6-3 and TRBJ2-5, with D tentatively TRBD2 (6 bases). CDR1 and CDR2 from the germline V gene are MNHEY and SVGEGT. This CDR3 comprises 15 residues. CDR3 protein: CANSYGTGSVETQYF. In DNA form, the CDR3 reads TGTGCCAACAGTTACGGTACCGGGAGCGTAGAGACCCAGTACTTC.

Comments on this clonotype: A read error may account for a junction end that differs from germline. The chain couples TRBV4-3 to TRBJ1-2; possible D gene TRBD1, 6 bases. Germline V lookup: CDR1 LGHNA, CDR2 YSLEER. This CDR3 has 14 amino acids. The CDR3: CASSQIQGDYGYAF. CDR3 in DNA: TGCGCCAGCAGCCAAATACAGGGAGACTATGGCTACGCCTTC.

This clonotype was picked up one time. One end of the junction fails to match germline, which may point to a read error. The V gene is TRBV4-3, the J gene TRBJ2-3, with 7 bases lining up with TRBD1. The CDR3 consists of 16 residues. Germline lookup yields CDR1 LGHNA and CDR2 YSLEER. CDR3 protein: CASSQEWTGGTDTRYF. CDR3 nucleotide sequence: TGCGCCAGCAGCCAAGAATGGACAGGTGGCACAGATACGCGGTATTTT.

The rearrangement uses TRBV20-1 and TRBJ2-7, with D tentatively TRBD1 (5 bases). This CDR3 has 14 residues. Trimming cost V 1 base and J 7 bases, with 17 bases left between them. The germline CDR1 and CDR2 sequences are DFQATT and SNEGSKA (reference sequence). The CDR3 coding sequence is TGCAGTGCTAGAGGGGATAGTGACTCAGGGGAGCAGTACTTC. It encodes CSARGDSDSGEQYF.

On this clonotype: The CDR3 does not close with the conserved phenylalanine or tryptophan, likely indicating a read error. CDR3 in DNA: TGTGCCAGTAGTTACTCGAGAGGAGAGGGCTATGGCTACACCGTC. This encodes CASSYSRGEGYGYTV. The chain is built from TRBV6-5 and TRBJ1-2; D remains unclear. The CDR3 totals 15 residues. Germline V gene sequence: CDR1 MNHEY, CDR2 SVGAGI.

This clonotype was seen many times. The chain has TRBV28 and TRBJ2-5; no reliable D call. Per germline, CDR1 MDHEN and CDR2 SYDVKM. The CDR3 totals 14 residues. Deletions cut 5 bases from V and 4 bases from J, with 14 bases between. The CDR3 DNA is TGTGCCAGCAGTCCCCCCCCCAGGCGAGAGACCCAGTACTTC. It is translated as CASSPPPRRETQYF.

Comment on this clonotype: The junction does not match germline at one end; this may be a read error. The CDR3 sequence: CSANLGGGYTEQFF. The CDR3 DNA is TGCAGTGCTAACCTCGGGGGAGGCTACACTGAGCAGTTCTTC. This rearrangement joins TRBV20-1 to TRBJ2-1; possible D gene TRBD2, 6 bases. Germline V gene sequence: CDR1 DFQATT, CDR2 SNEGSKA (reference sequence). The CDR3 is 14 amino acids.

Worth noting for this clonotype: Compared with germline, one end of the junction differs, possibly owing to a read error. This chain links TRBV12-3 or TRBV12-4 with TRBJ1-1; no clear D. The CDR3 has 13 amino acids. The CDR3 region has the DNA TGTGCCAGCAGTTGGGTGGAGAAGACTGAAGCTATCTTT. Protein product: CASSWVEKTEAIF.

Worth noting for this clonotype: Germline is not matched at one junction end, which may reflect a read error. The chain joins TRBV11-2 to TRBJ2-1; 8 nucleotides line up with TRBD2. Per germline, CDR1 SGHAT and CDR2 FQNNGV. The CDR3 has 15 residues. The CDR3 reads CACSFIAGRDNEQFF. CDR3 DNA: TGTGCCTGCAGCTTTATAGCGGGGAGAGACAATGAGCAGTTCTTC.

In its sample, this clonotype was seen a few times. The chain couples TRBV28 to TRBJ2-1; TRBD2 aligns across 7 bases. The CDR3 is made up of 14 amino acids. The germline V gene has CDR1 MDHEN and CDR2 SYDVKM. V was pared by 3 bases and J by 6 bases, with 5 bases of the junction left unmatched. CDR3 protein: CASSLGGGINEQFF. CDR3 DNA: TGTGCCAGCAGTTTGGGGGGGGGGATCAATGAGCAGTTCTTC.

As concerns this clonotype: At one end the junction does not follow the germline gene, possibly because of a read error. V and J are TRBV24-1 and TRBJ2-1; 9 positions match TRBD2. CDR1 KGHDR and CDR2 SFDVKD come from the germline V gene. This CDR3 spans 17 amino acids. The CDR3 coding sequence is TGTATCACCAGTGACCATACCGGGACTAGCACTATCAATGAGCAGTTTTTC. This encodes CITSDHTGTSTINEQFF.

This clonotype has only a few counts. This likely comes from a read error, as the CDR3 has no conserved phenylalanine or tryptophan at its end. This chain links TRBV7-9 with TRBJ2-7; perhaps TRBD1 as D (6 bases). The V end lost 3 bases, the J end lost 5 bases, and 11 bases lay between the germline ends. Germline values: CDR1 SEHNR, CDR2 FQNEAQ (reference sequence). The CDR3 covers 13 residues. CDR3 loop: CASSLETGHEQYI. The CDR3 DNA reads as TGTGCCAGCAGCTTGGAGACAGGTCACGAGCAGTACATC.

Of note for this clonotype: This may come from a read error, since a much larger clone is one base off. The chain combines TRBV7-9 with TRBJ1-1, with D hard to call. The CDR3 is 15 amino acids. Trimming pared 5 bases from V and 5 bases from J, leaving 18 bases between. The germline CDR1 and CDR2 sequences are SEHNR and FQNEAQ (reference sequence). The CDR3, as DNA: TGTGCCAGCAGCACAGCAGTGGGGTACGGGACTGAAGCTTTCTTT. Its protein is CASSTAVGYGTEAFF.

The CDR3 DNA is TGCAGTGCTAGAGATGGGGGTAGCAGGAGTCCTCCGGCTGAGCAGTTCTTC. Amino acids: CSARDGGSRSPPAEQFF. The chain has TRBV20-1 and TRBJ2-1; D may match TRBD1 or TRBD2 (5 bases each). Trimming cost V 0 bases and J 9 bases, with 24 bases left between them. The CDR3 sequence is 17 residues long. Per the germline V gene, CDR1 is DFQATT and CDR2 is SNEGSKA (reference sequence).

This clonotype was seen once. Likely a read error: the CDR3 ends without its conserved phenylalanine or tryptophan. The chain couples TRBV6-5 to TRBJ2-7; tentative D call: TRBD2 (6 bases). Germline values: CDR1 MNHEY, CDR2 SVGAGI. The CDR3 consists of 15 residues. The CDR3 DNA follows: TGTGCCAGCAGTCACTCGGCGGGATTTACCTATGAGCAGTACTAC. This encodes CASSHSAGFTYEQYY.

The rearrangement joins TRBV28 to TRBJ2-1; 9 positions agree with TRBD2. The J segment lost 6 bases and the V segment lost 1 base, leaving 7 bases of the junction unmatched. The CDR3 loop spans 16 amino acids. Germline values: CDR1 MDHEN, CDR2 SYDVKM. CDR3 in amino acids: CASSLYSAGGFNEQFF. DNA of the CDR3: TGTGCCAGCAGTTTATACTCAGCGGGAGGCTTCAATGAGCAGTTCTTC.

On this clonotype itself: The CDR3 does not end in the conserved phenylalanine or tryptophan, so this is likely a read error. The V gene is TRBV29-1, the J gene TRBJ2-3, with TRBD1 matching 8 bases. The germline V gene encodes CDR1 SQVTM and CDR2 ANQGSEA. J gave up 6 bases and V 7 bases, and 6 bases lay outside the gene matches. This CDR3 is 12 amino acids long. The CDR3 DNA reads as TGCAGCGCTGGACAGGGTGGTGATACGCAGTATGTT. Its protein product is CSAGQGGDTQYV.

Worth noting for this clonotype: A single base separates this from a much larger clone, so it may be a read error. The gene calls are TRBV4-2 and TRBJ1-5; no reliable D call. V was clipped by 1 base and J by 8 bases, with 15 bases between them. The CDR3 is 15 amino acids. Germline V gene sequence: CDR1 LGHNA, CDR2 YNFKEQ. The CDR3 region is CASSQGGTWNKPQHF. The CDR3 DNA sequence: TGTGCCAGCAGCCAAGGTGGCACATGGAATAAGCCCCAGCATTTT.

This clonotype has just one count. Without the conserved terminal phenylalanine or tryptophan, this CDR3 likely stems from a read error. Because the CDR3's place on the DNA is in doubt, the DNA is left out and the CDR3 is given as listed by TCRdb. The chain links TRBV6-1 to TRBJ2-5; TRBD2 is the table's D call, not checked against the DNA. Including both end residues, the CDR3 is 18 amino acids long. Germline CDR1 reads MNHNS; CDR2 reads SASEGT. The CDR3 spells CASSGSVPGLAGSETQYS.

Notes on this clonotype: The junction departs from the called germline gene at one end, perhaps through a read error. The rearrangement links TRBV4-2 to TRBJ2-1; 14 nucleotides match TRBD2. This CDR3 comprises 14 residues. The V gene's germline CDR1 is LGHNA and CDR2 YNFKEQ. The CDR3 DNA sequence: TGTGCCAGCAGTCAAGTCAGAGGACTAGCGGGGGGGTTCTTC. Its translation is CASSQVRGLAGGFF.

For this clonotype: The conserved phenylalanine or tryptophan normally closing the CDR3 is absent here, so this likely arose from a read error. The genes are TRBV6-5 and TRBJ2-1; D is possibly TRBD2 (6 bases). Germline V gene sequence: CDR1 MNHEY, CDR2 SVGAGI. V was cut by 0 bases and J by 4 bases, with 13 bases left in between. There are 16 residues in the CDR3. CDR3 sequence: CASSYSSGRGYNEQFL. The CDR3 nucleotides are TGTGCCAGCAGTTACTCCTCCGGACGGGGGTACAATGAGCAGTTCTTA.

On this clonotype: At one end, the junction sequence differs from germline, possibly due to a read error. The chain has TRBV4-1 and TRBJ1-5, with D uncertain. In germline, CDR1 is MGHRA, CDR2 YSYEKL. The CDR3 contains 15 residues. CDR3 in amino acids: CASSQGPRSNQPQHF. The CDR3 region has the DNA TGCGCCAGCAGTCAAGGCCCGAGAAGCAATCAGCCCCAGCATTTT.

With regard to this clonotype: At one end the junction does not follow the germline gene, possibly because of a read error. The chain is built from TRBV29-1 and TRBJ2-1, with D perhaps given as TRBD1 or TRBD2 (6 bases each). This CDR3 has 13 residues. The germline gives CDR1 SQVTM, CDR2 ANQGSEA. The CDR3 sequence is CSAGDTPYHEQFF. For the CDR3, the DNA is TGCAGCGCGGGGGACACGCCCTACCATGAGCAGTTCTTC.

This clonotype was seen more than once but under ten times. One junction end does not reproduce the germline sequence, and a read error may be involved. The chain links TRBV4-1 to TRBJ1-5; no definite D call. Looked up from germline, CDR1 is MGHRA and CDR2 is YSYEKL. The CDR3 has 15 residues. CDR3 amino acids: CASSQDQVSNQPHHF. The CDR3 nucleotides are TGCGCCAGCAGTCAGGATCAGGTTAGCAATCAGCCCCATCATTTT.

On this clonotype: Since no conserved phenylalanine or tryptophan closes the CDR3, a read error is the likely cause. In DNA, the CDR3 is TGCAGTGCTAGAAACTCTGTGGAATGGCAGACCCAGTACCTC. It codes for CSARNSVEWQTQYL. This sequence joins TRBV20-1 and TRBJ2-5, with no clear D. V was shortened by 2 bases and J by 6 bases, with 16 bases between the two germline ends. Germline V gene lookup returns CDR1 DFQATT and CDR2 SNEGSKA (reference sequence). The CDR3 is 14 residues long.

Of note for this clonotype: Given a much more abundant clone one base away, this may be a read error. This chain joins TRBV10-3 and TRBJ1-5; the D gene is possibly TRBD1 (6 bases). This CDR3 is built from 17 residues. Per the germline V gene, CDR1 is ENHRY and CDR2 is SYGVKD. With 8 bases removed from V and 3 bases from J, the gap between germline ends came to 23 bases. The CDR3 region has the DNA TGTGCCATCGGTGGGGGTCCCGGGACAAGGGACAATCAGCCCCAGCATTTT. It is translated as CAIGGGPGTRDNQPQHF.

This chain links TRBV4-1 with TRBJ2-7, with D possibly TRBD1 on 5 matching bases. CDR3 size: 16 residues. The V gene lost 2 bases and the J gene lost 6 bases, with 20 bases spanning the gap. Germline V lookup: CDR1 MGHRA, CDR2 YSYEKL. CDR3: CASSQYLYRWLSEQYF. CDR3 DNA sequence: TGCGCCAGCAGCCAATATCTGTACAGGTGGCTTTCCGAGCAGTACTTC.

With regard to this clonotype: It is likely a read error, because the conserved phenylalanine at the end of the CDR3 is missing. This chain uses TRBV20-1 with TRBJ2-7, with D perhaps TRBD1 (6 bases). Per germline, CDR1 DFQATT and CDR2 SNEGSKA (reference sequence). The CDR3 length is 16 residues. CDR3 nucleotides: TGCAGTGTTGGAGGCCAAAGGGCGGACAGCTCCTATGAGCAGTACTTG. Amino acid sequence: CSVGGQRADSSYEQYL.